This T cell receptor (beta chain) was sequenced during a study of OX40 agonist ivuxolimab in advanced cancers. Study-wide context: Ivuxolimab, which targeted the costimulatory receptor OX40 (CD134), was an agonistic, fully human IgG2 monoclonal antibody. Intravenous ivuxolimab was administered to patients every 2 weeks at six dose levels: 0.01, 0.1, 0.3, 1.5, 3 and 10 mg/kg. Partial responses occurred in three dose-escalation patients: two with cutaneous melanoma and one with hepatocellular carcinoma. Peripheral TCRbeta sequencing was intended to test whether TCR sequence diversity was altered and clonal T-cell expansion was caused by ivuxolimab. Of the roughly 51 patients in dose escalation, around 20 had hepatocellular carcinoma, some 15 had melanoma, 9 had renal cell carcinoma and 9 had head and neck cancer. Prior anti-PD-1, anti-PD-L1 or anti-CTLA-4 therapy was permitted, and checkpoint inhibitors had been received by 40% to 50% of dose-escalation patients. The paper covers the monotherapy dose-escalation part of the phase I ivuxolimab trial, which included N = 52 patients. In the dose-escalation cohort, about four fifths of patients were male, and the mean age was roughly 60 years with a range of roughly 20 to 85. The paper as a whole reports these results and caveats: The antigen specificity of the clonally expanded peripheral T cells was not determined. Low levels of normalized T-cell clonal expansion were also seen in some patients who did not respond. At doses of 0.1 to 3.0 mg/kg, clonal expansion of both CD4+ and CD8+ T cells in blood was seen between baseline and week 6. On average, CD8+ T cells showed more expanded clones than CD4+ T cells after ivuxolimab. In the 0.1-3.0 mg/kg groups, partial responders were among the patients with the lowest normalized peripheral clonal expansion, particularly in CD8+ T cells.

Relative to germline, V is 0 bases shorter and J is 7 bases shorter, with 17 bases between their ends. Inclusive of the bounding cysteine and phenylalanine, the CDR3 is 15 residues long. Left in the record is the CDR3 DNA by itself, 45 bases read in frame from the first base. The germline V gene specifies SGHRS as CDR1 and YFSETQ as CDR2. The trial excluded patients who had a history of autoimmune disease or who were on systemic immunosuppression. Peripheral blood for TCR sequencing was collected from all dose cohorts at baseline, on cycle 4 day 1, and on cycle 7 day 1. Samples came from an open-label, multicenter, first-in-human phase I dose-escalation trial of ivuxolimab. Adults with locally advanced or metastatic head and neck squamous cell, hepatocellular, melanoma or renal cell carcinoma were enrolled in the trial. Before TCR sequencing, CD4+ and CD8+ T cells were separately sorted from peripheral blood.

Details on this clone: Its antigen is still unknown. No much larger clone exists at a distance of one base, and base qualities are not known.

Genomic DNA was isolated from the sorted cells so that the TCRbeta CDR3 region could be sequenced. The immunoSEQ Assay was used to sequence the TCRbeta CDR3 regions. TCRdb took over this immuneACCESS table, retaining in-frame rearrangements with V and J assigned. Such tables are incomplete; in checked studies, under half of the missing clones stem from an unresolved V gene, and the remainder is unexplained. In this sample the table shows tens of thousands of clones, 80% to 90% of which occur a single time. The top ten constitute about 4% of the sample. The clonotype comes from an adult with an advanced solid tumor such as melanoma, head and neck, liver or kidney cancer. The material was CD4+ or CD8+ T cells sorted from blood, obtained in a trial of the OX40 agonist ivuxolimab. Recombination linked TRBV5-1 to TRBJ2-7, with the D call tentatively TRBD1 or TRBD2, each fitting 5 bases. CDR3 protein: CASSLASGPPTEQYF. DNA sequence: TGCGCCAGCAGCTTGGCCTCGGGACCCCCTACGGAGCAGTACTTC.